This is a list of T cell receptor beta chains from one sample in a study of T-cell memory formation after mild COVID-19. TCRdb redid the calling of the 5' RACE reads with MiXCR, one entry per CDR3 protein. This sample has under 450,000 distinct CDR3 sequences, with about 15% found just once. The sample was PBMCs or a T cell subset sorted from them (not recorded which). These receptors all come from a man younger than 30 who had mild COVID-19 (a few samples of this study predate the infection). Cell type and time point are not known. The CDR3 runs from the conserved cysteine through the conserved F or W. D genes are given only for firm matches. Clone size appears in some rows only: once, few, many, or a class for an expanded clone.

V gene	J gene	clone size	D gene	CDR3 DNA	CDR3 protein
TRBV2	TRBJ2-2	NA	NA	TGTGCCAGCGGGCCGAGACGTGTTGGTCAAGGCGCCGGGGAGCTGTTTTTT	CASGPRRVGQGAGELFF
TRBV7-2	TRBJ2-3	NA	NA	TGTGCCAGCAGCCCTTATAGCCCAGATACGCAGTATTTT	CASSPYSPDTQYF
TRBV7-9	TRBJ2-1	NA	TRBD1	TGTGCCAGCAGCTCACTCCCCCCAGGGGGAGAGGGGGAGCAGTTCTTC	CASSSLPPGGEGEQFF
TRBV6-2/TRBV6-3	TRBJ2-1	many	NA	TGTGCCAGCAGAATCTCGTATGAGGATGAGCAGTTCTTC	CASRISYEDEQFF
TRBV7-2	TRBJ2-7	many	NA	TGTGCCAGCAGCTCATCTAATTACGAGCAGTACTTC	CASSSSNYEQYF
TRBV5-1	TRBJ1-1	few	NA	TGCGCCAGCGGCCCAGTTTGGGGTGTGAACACTGAAGCTTTCTTT	CASGPVWGVNTEAFF
TRBV4-3	TRBJ2-1	NA	NA	TGCGCCAGCAGCCAAGATATATCGGGGGCCTACAATGAGCAGTTCTTC	CASSQDISGAYNEQFF
TRBV7-8	TRBJ2-1	NA	TRBD1	TGTGCCAGCAGCTTCAATTCCGGGACAGGAGCCCTCAATGAGCAGTTCTTC	CASSFNSGTGALNEQFF
TRBV7-8	TRBJ1-1	NA	NA	TGTGCCAGCAGCTATCGTGAGGGGGGGTTTAGAGGAAACACTGAAGCTTTCTTT	CASSYREGGFRGNTEAFF
TRBV13	TRBJ2-3	NA	NA	TGTGCCAGCAGCTTAGAAGGAGCAGGCAGCACAGATACGCAGTATTTT	CASSLEGAGSTDTQYF
TRBV7-8	TRBJ1-5	few	NA	TGTGCCAGCAGCTTAGCTCGAGTAGGGGTAAAGCCCCAGCATTTT	CASSLARVGVKPQHF
TRBV29-1	TRBJ1-1	NA	NA	TGCAGCGTAGGGACAATTGGAAACACTGAAGCTTTCTTT	CSVGTIGNTEAFF
TRBV12-3/TRBV12-4	TRBJ2-7	NA	TRBD1	TGTGCCAGCAGCCGAACCGGGACAGGACTAGAGCAGTACTTC	CASSRTGTGLEQYF
TRBV12-3/TRBV12-4	TRBJ1-2	NA	NA	TGTGCCAGCAGTTCCGACAGTTATTTGAGCTACACCTTC	CASSSDSYLSYTF
TRBV27	TRBJ2-5	many	TRBD2	TGTGCCAGCAGTTCTCCTAGCGGGGGGCAAGAGACCCAGTACTTC	CASSSPSGGQETQYF
TRBV12-3/TRBV12-4	TRBJ1-2	few	TRBD1	TGTGCCAGCAGACCGGGACAGGGAACCTCACACTATGGCTACACCTTC	CASRPGQGTSHYGYTF
TRBV7-3	TRBJ2-2	few	NA	TGTGCCAGCAGCTCTGTCCCTAACACCGGGGAGCTGTTTTTT	CASSSVPNTGELFF
TRBV19	TRBJ1-5	many	TRBD1	TGTGCCAGTAGTACGCAGGGGGGGACCCAGCATTTT	CASSTQGGTQHF
TRBV5-1	TRBJ2-5	NA	TRBD2	TGCGCCAGCAAGGTAGCGGGGCAAGAGACCCAGTACTTC	CASKVAGQETQYF
TRBV6-6	TRBJ1-1	NA	NA	TGTGCCAGCAGCAGGGAATGGGACACTGAAGCTTTCTTT	CASSREWDTEAFF
TRBV12-3/TRBV12-4	TRBJ1-1	NA	NA	TGTGCCAGCAGTTTAGATGAGTACACGGCTGAAGCTTTCTTT	CASSLDEYTAEAFF
TRBV11-2	TRBJ1-1	NA	NA	TGTGCCAGCAGCTTGCCCTCCTGGCGAGCTTTCTTT	CASSLPSWRAFF
TRBV4-1	TRBJ2-1	NA	NA	TGCGCCAGCAGCCGTAACGCCCCTTTAGCGGCTACCTACAATGAGCAGTTCTTC	CASSRNAPLAATYNEQFF
TRBV4-3	TRBJ2-3	many	NA	TGCGCCAGCAGCCAAGAAGAACAGGGCACAGATACGCAGTATTTT	CASSQEEQGTDTQYF
TRBV29-1	TRBJ2-3	NA	NA	TGCAGCGCACGGACACTTTGGAGCACAGATACGCAGTATTTT	CSARTLWSTDTQYF
TRBV4-3	TRBJ2-7	NA	NA	TGCGCCAGCAGCCAAGAACCCAGCGCCGAGCAGTACTTC	CASSQEPSAEQYF
TRBV6-5	TRBJ2-1	NA	TRBD1	TGTGCCAGCATTCTGACAGGGGGATCCTACAATGAGCAGTTCTTC	CASILTGGSYNEQFF
TRBV12-3/TRBV12-4	TRBJ2-3	many	TRBD1	TGTGCCAGCAAACAGGGGACAGATACGCAGTATTTT	CASKQGTDTQYF
TRBV20-1	TRBJ2-2	few	NA	TGCAGTGCTAGCCTTCGGGCAACGAACACCGGGGAGCTGTTTTTT	CSASLRATNTGELFF
TRBV9	TRBJ2-7	few	TRBD1	TGTGCCAGCAGCTCTGGGACAGGCTACGAGCAGTACTTC	CASSSGTGYEQYF
TRBV6-5	TRBJ1-2	many	TRBD1	TGTGCCAGCAGTTACCCTGGACAGGGGAATGGCTACACCTTC	CASSYPGQGNGYTF
TRBV29-1	TRBJ1-2	many	NA	TGCAGCGTCCGACGAATTGCAGGGTCCTATGGCTACACCTTC	CSVRRIAGSYGYTF
TRBV5-5	TRBJ1-1	few	NA	TGTGCCAGCAGCCAGGGGATTGAAGCTTTCTTT	CASSQGIEAFF
TRBV12-3/TRBV12-4	TRBJ2-7	NA	NA	TGTGCCAGCAGTTTCGGGCGGAGCGAGCAGTACTTC	CASSFGRSEQYF
TRBV20-1	TRBJ2-2	few	NA	TGCAGTGCTAGTGCGGGGAACACCGGGGAGCTGTTTTTT	CSASAGNTGELFF
TRBV29-1	TRBJ1-1	NA	TRBD1	TGCAGCGTTTCAGGGGGATGGGACACTGAAGCTTTCTTT	CSVSGGWDTEAFF
TRBV5-1	TRBJ1-1	NA	TRBD1	TGCGCCAGCAGCTTACAGGGGACTTCCACTGAAGCTTTCTTT	CASSLQGTSTEAFF
TRBV5-1	TRBJ2-2	NA	NA	TGCGCCAGCAGCTTGAACGGTGACACCGGGGAGCTGTTTTTT	CASSLNGDTGELFF
TRBV6-2/TRBV6-3	TRBJ1-5	many	NA	TGTGCCAGCAGTTCGACCCGAATCCTCAATCAGCCCCAGCATTTT	CASSSTRILNQPQHF
TRBV4-3	TRBJ2-3	few	TRBD2	TGCGCCAGCAGCCAGGAGACTAGCGGGGCTATCACAGATACGCAGTATTTT	CASSQETSGAITDTQYF
TRBV20-1	TRBJ1-5	NA	NA	TGCAGTGCCATCCAGGGTCCTTATAGCAATCAGCCCCAGCATTTT	CSAIQGPYSNQPQHF
TRBV9	TRBJ1-1	NA	TRBD1	TGTGCCAGCAGCCGAGCCGGGACAGGGGCTGAAGCTTTCTTT	CASSRAGTGAEAFF
TRBV28	TRBJ2-7	many	TRBD1	TGTGCCAGCAGGGTAGGGACAGGGCTGTACGAGCAGTACTTC	CASRVGTGLYEQYF